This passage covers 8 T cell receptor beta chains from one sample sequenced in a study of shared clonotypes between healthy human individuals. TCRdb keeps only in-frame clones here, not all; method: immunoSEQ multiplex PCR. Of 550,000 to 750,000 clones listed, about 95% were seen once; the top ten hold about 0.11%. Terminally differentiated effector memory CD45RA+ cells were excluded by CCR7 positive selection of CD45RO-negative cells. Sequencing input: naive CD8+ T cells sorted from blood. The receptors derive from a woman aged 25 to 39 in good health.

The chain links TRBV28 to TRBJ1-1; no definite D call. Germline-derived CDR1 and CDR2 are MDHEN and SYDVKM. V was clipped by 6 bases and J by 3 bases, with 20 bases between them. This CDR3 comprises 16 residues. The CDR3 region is CASSSPETLWYTEAFF. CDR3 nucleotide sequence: TGTGCCAGCAGCAGCCCGGAAACCCTATGGTACACTGAAGCTTTCTTT.

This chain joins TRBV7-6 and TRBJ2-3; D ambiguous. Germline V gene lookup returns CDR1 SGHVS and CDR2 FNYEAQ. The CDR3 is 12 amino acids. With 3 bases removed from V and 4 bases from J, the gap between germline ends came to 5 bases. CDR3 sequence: CASSLVSDTQYF. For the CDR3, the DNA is TGTGCCAGCAGCTTGGTGTCAGATACGCAGTATTTT.

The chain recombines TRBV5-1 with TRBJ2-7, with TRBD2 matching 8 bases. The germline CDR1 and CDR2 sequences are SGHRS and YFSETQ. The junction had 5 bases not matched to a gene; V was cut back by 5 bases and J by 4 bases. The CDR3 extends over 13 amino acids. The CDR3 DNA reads TGCGCCAGCAGTCGGACTAGCCCATACGAGCAGTACTTC. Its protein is CASSRTSPYEQYF.

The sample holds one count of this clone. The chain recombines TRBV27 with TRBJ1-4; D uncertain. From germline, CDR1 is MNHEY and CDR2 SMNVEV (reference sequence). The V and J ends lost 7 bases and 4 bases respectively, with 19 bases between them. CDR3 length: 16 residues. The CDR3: CASTFTVRRINEKLFF. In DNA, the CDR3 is TGTGCCAGCACCTTTACGGTACGCCGGATTAATGAAAAACTGTTTTTT.

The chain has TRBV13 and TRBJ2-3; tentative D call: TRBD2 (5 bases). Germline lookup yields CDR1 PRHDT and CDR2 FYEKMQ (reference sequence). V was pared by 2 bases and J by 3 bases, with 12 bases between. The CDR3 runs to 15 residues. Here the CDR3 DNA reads TGTGCCAGCAGCTTAAACGGAGGAGGAACAGATACGCAGTATTTT. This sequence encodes CASSLNGGGTDTQYF.

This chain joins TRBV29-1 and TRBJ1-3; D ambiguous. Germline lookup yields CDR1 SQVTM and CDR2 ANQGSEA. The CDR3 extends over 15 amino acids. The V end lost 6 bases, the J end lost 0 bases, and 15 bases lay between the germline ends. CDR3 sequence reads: CSVLGGRSSGNTIYF. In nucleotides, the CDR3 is TGCAGCGTGCTGGGCGGACGTTCCTCTGGAAACACCATATATTTT.

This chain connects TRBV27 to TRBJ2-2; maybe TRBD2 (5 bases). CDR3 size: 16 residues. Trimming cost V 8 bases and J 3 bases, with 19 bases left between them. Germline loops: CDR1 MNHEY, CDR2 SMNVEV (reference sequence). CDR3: CASLPHGKADTGELFF. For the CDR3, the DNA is TGTGCCAGCCTTCCCCACGGGAAGGCGGACACCGGGGAGCTGTTTTTT.

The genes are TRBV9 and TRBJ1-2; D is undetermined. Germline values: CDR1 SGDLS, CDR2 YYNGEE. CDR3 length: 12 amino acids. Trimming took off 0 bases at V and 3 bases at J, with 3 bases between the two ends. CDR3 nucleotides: TGTGCCAGCAGCGTAGCCGACTATGGCTACACCTTC. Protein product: CASSVADYGYTF.